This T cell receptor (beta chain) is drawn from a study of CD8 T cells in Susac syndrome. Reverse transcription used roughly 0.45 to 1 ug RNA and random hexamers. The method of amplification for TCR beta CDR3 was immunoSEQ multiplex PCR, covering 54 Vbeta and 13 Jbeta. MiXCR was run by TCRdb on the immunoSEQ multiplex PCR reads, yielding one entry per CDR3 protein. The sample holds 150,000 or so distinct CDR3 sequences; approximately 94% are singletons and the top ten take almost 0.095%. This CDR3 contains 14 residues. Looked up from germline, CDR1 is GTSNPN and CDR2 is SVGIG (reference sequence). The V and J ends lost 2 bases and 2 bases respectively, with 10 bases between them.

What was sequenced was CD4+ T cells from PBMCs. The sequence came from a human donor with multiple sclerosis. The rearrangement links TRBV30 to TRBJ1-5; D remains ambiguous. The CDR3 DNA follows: TGTGCCTGGAGTTCCCAGGCCGGCAATCAGCCCCAGCATTTT. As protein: CAWSSQAGNQPQHF. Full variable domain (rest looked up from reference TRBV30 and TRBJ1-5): SQTIHQWPATLVQPVGSPLSLECTVEGTSNPNLYWYRQAAGRGLQLLFYSVGIGQISSEVPQNLSASRPQDRQFILSSKKLLLSDSGFYLCAWSSQAGNQPQHFGDGTRLSIL.